The 22 T cell receptor beta chains presented below share a single source sample, sequenced in a study of early T cells in non-severe SARS-CoV-2 infection. TCRdb independently ran MiXCR on the 5' RACE reads; one entry per CDR3 protein. Here the sample spans almost 65,000 distinct CDR3 sequences, over 4.5% being singletons. Material for sequencing was whole blood. These receptors were obtained from an adult who was a healthcare worker with PCR-confirmed SARS-CoV-2 infection or an uninfected control (not recorded which).

This clonotype was recorded at least ten times. This chain joins TRBV3-1 and TRBJ1-1, with D unresolved. V dropped 4 bases and J dropped 1 base, with 16 bases sitting between them. CDR3 length equals 16 residues. Germline CDR1 and CDR2: LGHDT and YNNKEL (reference sequence). The CDR3 DNA reads TGTGCCAGCAGCCCTAACCTAGGACGGGCGAACACTGAAGCTTTCTTT. Encoded protein: CASSPNLGRANTEAFF.

The chain uses TRBV6-5 and TRBJ1-6; D is ambiguous. The germline V gene has CDR1 MNHEY and CDR2 SVGAGI. The germline V and J ends were trimmed by 2 bases and 12 bases, with 17 bases remaining between them. This CDR3 is built from 15 residues. The CDR3 region is CASSYRPATPKPLHF. CDR3 sequence (DNA): TGTGCCAGCAGTTACCGACCGGCGACCCCCAAACCCCTCCACTTT.

This clonotype was seen at least ten times. The rearrangement links TRBV6-6 to TRBJ2-7, with D perhaps TRBD2 (5 bases). Trimming removed 6 bases from V and 3 bases from J, with 12 bases in between. The CDR3 is made up of 13 amino acids. Germline CDR1 and CDR2: MNHNY and SVGAGI (reference sequence). CDR3 nucleotides: TGTGCCAGCAGACAATCCGGGGACTACGAGCAGTACTTC. Translation gives CASRQSGDYEQYF.

The table lists this clonotype with a few counts. The chain combines TRBV20-1 with TRBJ1-1; TRBD1 is a possible D gene (6 bases). The CDR3 has 14 amino acids. Deletions cut 2 bases from V and 7 bases from J, with 17 bases between. Germline values: CDR1 DFQATT, CDR2 SNEGSKA (reference sequence). Here the CDR3 reads CSARSTSGQGEAFF. In DNA, the CDR3 is TGCAGTGCTAGATCGACTTCGGGACAAGGTGAAGCTTTCTTT.

This clonotype came up many times. This chain uses TRBV7-6 with TRBJ2-2; the D gene is possibly TRBD2 (5 bases). The CDR3 loop spans 15 amino acids. V dropped 2 bases and J dropped 7 bases, with 14 bases sitting between them. Germline CDR1 SGHVS, CDR2 FNYEAQ. CDR3 nucleotide sequence: TGTGCCAGCAGCTTAATCTCGACCGGGGTCGGGGAGCTGTTTTTT. Translating it yields CASSLISTGVGELFF.

This clonotype showed up just a few times. This chain joins TRBV7-8 and TRBJ1-1, with D uncertain. Trimming removed 0 bases from V and 7 bases from J, with 9 bases in between. The CDR3 covers 13 residues. The V gene's germline CDR1 is SGHVS and CDR2 FQNEAQ. The CDR3 nucleotides are TGTGCCAGCAGCTTAGCGATATACTATGAAGCTTTCTTT. Translation: CASSLAIYYEAFF.

This clonotype was seen only a few times. The rearrangement links TRBV7-3 to TRBJ1-2, with D perhaps TRBD1 (6 bases). The length of the CDR3 is 15 residues. V was trimmed by 3 bases and J by 2 bases, leaving 13 bases between them. Per the germline V gene, CDR1 is SGHTA and CDR2 is FQGTGA. In DNA, the CDR3 is TGTGCCAGCAGCTTCCATTCGGACAGAAACTATGGCTACACCTTC. Protein: CASSFHSDRNYGYTF.

The sample holds many counts of this clonotype. The rearrangement links TRBV7-3 to TRBJ2-2; 8 bases are a match to TRBD1. The CDR3 loop spans 17 amino acids. V lost 5 bases to trimming and J lost 8 bases; unmatched junction nucleotides: 16. The germline gives CDR1 SGHTA, CDR2 FQGTGA. The CDR3 here is CASSAFRTGLESGELFF. The CDR3 coding sequence is TGTGCCAGCAGCGCGTTCCGGACAGGGTTGGAGTCTGGGGAGCTGTTTTTT.

This clonotype was observed at least ten times. The V gene is TRBV6-2 or TRBV6-3, the J gene TRBJ2-1, with TRBD2 identical over 7 bases. Germline CDR1 reads MNHEY; CDR2 reads SVGEGT. This CDR3 spans 15 amino acids. Germline trimming cut 8 bases from V and 0 bases from J; bases unmatched to any gene: 7. The CDR3 DNA is TGTGCCAGCCTAACCCTAGCGGCCTCCTACAATGAGCAGTTCTTC. Amino acids: CASLTLAASYNEQFF.

The CDR3 coding sequence is TGTGCCAGCAGTCCGCTTGGGACTAGCGGGAGAAGTGAGCAGTTCTTC. Its protein is CASSPLGTSGRSEQFF. The chain carries TRBV6-2 or TRBV6-3 and TRBJ2-1; 14 positions agree with TRBD2. J was trimmed by 9 bases and V by 5 bases; bases with no gene match: 9. Germline CDR1 reads MNHEY; CDR2 reads SVGEGT. This CDR3 comprises 16 residues.

This chain joins TRBV6-5 and TRBJ2-5; TRBD1 agrees at 8 bases. The V gene's germline CDR1 is MNHEY and CDR2 SVGAGI. Trimming took 5 bases from V and 7 from J; bases not matched to a gene: 6. This CDR3 spans 13 amino acids. In DNA form, the CDR3 reads TGTGCCAGCAGTGACAGGGGAATGGGGACCCAGTACTTC. Protein: CASSDRGMGTQYF.

This clonotype was picked up many times. V gene TRBV25-1 combines with J gene TRBJ2-3; 7 bases match TRBD1. The CDR3 loop spans 12 amino acids. V was clipped by 8 bases and J by 13 bases; unmatched bases: 12. Germline V lookup: CDR1 MGHDK, CDR2 SYGVNS. CDR3 sequence (DNA): TGTGCCAGCGACTACCTAGGGGACAGCAAGTATTTT. Amino acid sequence: CASDYLGDSKYF.

There are many counts of this clonotype. The chain is built from TRBV6-5 and TRBJ2-1; 8 nucleotides align to TRBD2. The germline CDR1 and CDR2 sequences are MNHEY and SVGAGI. With 8 bases clipped from V and 9 bases from J, the junction kept 15 bases outside the gene matches. This CDR3 region has 15 residues. The CDR3 coding sequence is TGTGCCAGCGATCGGGAAGCGGGAGACATCGGTGAGCAGTTCTTC. It yields the protein CASDREAGDIGEQFF.

This clonotype has at least ten counts. The chain links TRBV11-2 to TRBJ1-1; unclear D gene. In germline, CDR1 is SGHAT, CDR2 FQNNGV. This CDR3 is built from 13 residues. V gave up 3 bases and J gave up 7 bases, with 12 bases separating them. CDR3 bases: TGTGCCAGCAGCTTGAGGGTGGGGAATGAAGCTTTCTTT. Amino acid sequence: CASSLRVGNEAFF.

This clonotype was recorded a few times. The J gene is TRBJ2-5, the V gene TRBV29-1; D is ambiguous. V was trimmed by 4 bases and J by 3 bases, leaving 9 bases between them. This CDR3 region has 12 residues. Per the germline V gene, CDR1 is SQVTM and CDR2 is ANQGSEA. CDR3 region: CSVGVNEETQYF. For the CDR3, the DNA is TGCAGCGTTGGTGTAAACGAAGAGACCCAGTACTTC.

The sample holds many counts of this clonotype. The chain carries TRBV4-1 and TRBJ1-4, with 10 bases identical to TRBD1. Germline CDR1 MGHRA, CDR2 YSYEKL. The CDR3 covers 18 residues. The J segment lost 8 bases and the V segment lost 1 base, leaving 13 bases of the junction unmatched. The CDR3 sequence: CASSQAMGQGPLSEKLFF. For the CDR3, the DNA is TGCGCCAGCAGCCAAGCGATGGGACAGGGGCCCCTCTCCGAAAAACTGTTTTTT.

This clonotype was observed a few times. V usage is TRBV3-1 and J usage is TRBJ2-1; D uncertain. Trimming took off 3 bases at V and 8 bases at J, with 8 bases between the two ends. The CDR3 consists of 12 residues. Germline V lookup: CDR1 LGHDT, CDR2 YNNKEL (reference sequence). CDR3: CASSQPGDEQFF. DNA for the CDR3: TGTGCCAGCAGCCAGCCGGGCGATGAGCAGTTCTTC.

Many counts were recorded for this clonotype. This chain connects TRBV2 to TRBJ2-1; the D is unclear. Germline V lookup: CDR1 SNHLY, CDR2 FYNNEI. This CDR3 contains 15 residues. The V gene lost 4 bases and the J gene lost 5 bases, with 15 bases spanning the gap. As DNA, the CDR3 is TGTGCCAGCAGTGCCGAGTCGGTCACTCACAATGAGCAGTTCTTC. It codes for CASSAESVTHNEQFF. Complete variable domain (other parts from reference TRBV2 and TRBJ2-1): EPEVTQTPSHQVTQMGQEVILRCVPISNHLYFYWYRQILGQKVEFLVSFYNNEISEKSEIFDDQFSVERPDGSNFTLKIRSTKLEDSAMYFCASSAESVTHNEQFFGPGTRLTVL.

This clonotype came up many times. The V gene is TRBV20-1, the J gene TRBJ2-7; D unresolved. Trimming took off 3 bases at V and 7 bases at J, with 10 bases between the two ends. CDR1 and CDR2 from the germline V gene are DFQATT and SNEGSKA (reference sequence). The CDR3 sequence is 11 residues long. In DNA, the CDR3 is TGCAGTGCTAGGACGGACGGGGAGCAGTACTTC. Amino acids: CSARTDGEQYF.

V and J are TRBV29-1 and TRBJ2-1; 7 bases line up with TRBD1. The CDR3 is 15 amino acids. Trimming removed 7 bases from V and 2 bases from J; junction bases left unmatched: 11. CDR1 and CDR2 from the germline V gene are SQVTM and ANQGSEA. The CDR3 sequence is CSGRVTGLAYNEQFF. Here the CDR3 DNA reads TGCAGCGGTAGGGTGACAGGGTTAGCCTACAATGAGCAGTTCTTC.

This clonotype was observed at least ten times. CDR3: CASSLFGVITDTQYF. CDR3 in DNA: TGTGCCAGCAGCTTATTCGGAGTTATCACAGATACGCAGTATTTT. The chain is built from TRBV7-2 and TRBJ2-3; D gene uncertain. V was shortened by 2 bases and J by 2 bases, with 11 bases between the two germline ends. Germline V gene lookup returns CDR1 SGHTA and CDR2 FQGNSA. CDR3 size: 15 residues.

This clonotype was recorded many times. The V and J genes are TRBV6-6 and TRBJ2-2, with 9 bases aligning to TRBD1. This CDR3 comprises 16 residues. Germline V lookup: CDR1 MNHNY, CDR2 SVGAGI (reference sequence). Germline trimming cut 2 bases from V and 3 bases from J; bases unmatched to any gene: 4. DNA of the CDR3: TGTGCCAGCAGTTACAACGGACAGGGGTACACCGGGGAGCTGTTTTTT. This translates into CASSYNGQGYTGELFF.